The rows below give T cell receptor beta chains drawn from one sample of a study of blood T cells in healthy people across ages. TCRdb re-called the 5' RACE reads with MiXCR, one entry per CDR3 protein. This table has roughly 680,000 distinct CDR3 sequences, more than 45% appearing once. Sequenced sample: blood. The source is a woman aged 80 or older in good health. CDR3s include the opening cysteine and the closing phenylalanine or tryptophan. A D gene is named only where the DNA matches it firmly. Size tells how often a clone was seen (once, few, many) or the class of an expanded clone, and some rows leave it out.

TRBJ1-2	NA	NA	TRBV11-2	CASSVAGAVGGYTF	TGTGCCAGCAGCGTAGCCGGGGCCGTTGGGGGCTACACCTTC
TRBJ2-7	NA	TRBD1	TRBV20-1	CSAPGTGNYEQYF	TGCAGTGCGCCCGGGACAGGGAACTACGAGCAGTACTTC
TRBJ2-1	NA	TRBD2	TRBV2	CASSEMVAGVRHADEQFF	TGTGCCAGCAGTGAGATGGTAGCGGGAGTTCGTCACGCCGATGAGCAGTTCTTC
TRBJ2-7	few	TRBD2	TRBV27	CARKNNGTSVCLGGYEQYF	TGTGCCAGGAAAAACAATGGGACTAGCGTCTGCCTTGGGGGTTACGAGCAGTACTTC
TRBJ1-2	NA	NA	TRBV21-1	CASHRSWYGYTF	TGTGCCAGCCACCGTAGTTGGTATGGCTACACCTTC
TRBJ2-7	many	TRBD1	TRBV28	CASSSQYRTGDYEQYF	TGTGCCAGCAGTTCGCAATACCGGACAGGGGACTACGAGCAGTACTTC
TRBJ2-3	NA	NA	TRBV19	CASRLGRPPTDTQYF	TGTGCCAGTAGACTAGGGCGGCCACCCACAGATACGCAGTATTTT
TRBJ1-4	NA	TRBD1	TRBV29-1	CSVPETGRREKLFF	TGCAGCGTTCCCGAGACAGGGCGAAGGGAAAAACTGTTTTTT
TRBJ2-3	NA	NA	TRBV3-1	CASSQVGGIDTQYF	TGTGCCAGCAGCCAAGTAGGGGGAATCGATACGCAGTATTTT
TRBJ2-4	NA	TRBD2	TRBV10-3	CATSGTSGGTTKNIQYF	TGTGCCACTTCCGGGACTAGCGGGGGGACTACCAAAAACATTCAGTACTTC